The rows below give T cell receptor beta chains drawn from one sample of a study of T cells after yellow fever vaccination. One entry per CDR3 protein results from TCRdb running MiXCR on the 5' RACE reads. Altogether 100,000 to 150,000 distinct CDR3 sequences are present, 8% to 10% being singletons, with the ten largest covering around 40%. Material: CD8+ T cells sorted from PBMCs, obtained on the day of the yellow fever booster vaccination. These receptors were obtained from a man aged 18-30 years who received the YFV17D yellow fever vaccine. CDR3s include the opening cysteine and the closing phenylalanine or tryptophan. A D gene is named only where the DNA matches it firmly. Rows may omit the clone size; those that give it use once, few, many or a size class.

clone_size j_call d_call v_call cdr3_aa cdr3_nt
few TRBJ2-5 . TRBV12-3/TRBV12-4 CASSLYSGSQETQYF TGTGCCAGCAGCCTCTACTCGGGCTCCCAAGAGACCCAGTACTTC
few TRBJ2-2 . TRBV7-6 CASSLPGDTGELFF TGTGCCAGCAGCCTACCCGGGGATACCGGGGAGCTGTTTTTT
few TRBJ2-7 . TRBV6-2/TRBV6-3 CASSYPGSEQYF TGTGCCAGCAGTTACCCGGGATCCGAGCAGTACTTC
many TRBJ1-6 . TRBV6-2/TRBV6-3 CASSYSADSPLHF TGTGCCAGCAGTTACTCGGCGGATTCACCCCTCCACTTT
many TRBJ2-2 TRBD2 TRBV20-1 CSADVAGGPSGELFF TGCAGTGCCGACGTAGCGGGGGGGCCTTCCGGGGAGCTGTTTTTT
. TRBJ2-7 . TRBV10-2 CASLPLGGSYEQYF TGCGCCAGCCTTCCACTGGGCGGCTCCTACGAGCAGTACTTC
few TRBJ2-7 TRBD2 TRBV4-1 CASSQTPGTRAYEQYF TGCGCCAGCAGCCAGACCCCGGGGACTAGGGCGTACGAGCAGTACTTC
. TRBJ2-3 . TRBV7-2 CASGTGAGSGDTQYF TGTGCCAGCGGAACGGGGGCGGGGTCTGGGGATACGCAGTATTTT
. TRBJ1-2 TRBD1 TRBV6-2/TRBV6-3 CASSYRTGERSSYGYTF TGTGCCAGCAGTTACCGGACAGGGGAACGATCCAGCTATGGCTACACCTTC
many TRBJ2-2 . TRBV12-3/TRBV12-4 CASSVDWELFF TGTGCCAGCAGTGTAGATTGGGAGCTGTTTTTT
many TRBJ2-3 TRBD1 TRBV4-3 CASSQEGDREGPDTQYF TGCGCCAGCAGCCAAGAAGGGGACAGGGAGGGCCCAGATACGCAGTATTTT
. TRBJ1-1 . TRBV4-3 CASNPSPSANTEAFF TGCGCCAGCAATCCAAGCCCAAGTGCTAACACTGAAGCTTTCTTT
few TRBJ2-1 . TRBV19 CASSILGLEQFF TGTGCCAGTAGTATACTGGGGTTAGAGCAGTTCTTC
few TRBJ2-6 . TRBV6-5 CASRTGLSGANVLTF TGTGCCAGCAGGACAGGCCTCTCTGGGGCCAACGTCCTGACTTTC
few TRBJ1-1 . TRBV6-5 CASSYASNTEAFF TGTGCCAGCAGTTACGCCAGTAACACTGAAGCTTTCTTT
. TRBJ2-1 . TRBV3-1 CASSHEAWGDEQFF TGTGCCAGCAGCCACGAAGCATGGGGAGATGAGCAGTTCTTC
. TRBJ2-5 TRBD1 TRBV12-3/TRBV12-4 CASSNRQGPSF TGTGCCAGCAGTAACAGACAGGGGCCTTCCTTC
. TRBJ2-7 TRBD1 TRBV5-1 CASSPPGQGMVAYEQYF TGCGCCAGCAGCCCTCCGGGACAGGGAATGGTAGCCTACGAGCAGTACTTC
many TRBJ2-5 . TRBV3-2 CASSQGIRDSQETQYF TGTGCCAGCAGCCAAGGAATTAGGGACAGCCAAGAGACCCAGTACTTC
. TRBJ2-2 TRBD2 TRBV5-1 CASSPAASGGHANTGELFF TGCGCCAGCAGCCCGGCGGCTAGCGGGGGGCACGCGAACACCGGGGAGCTGTTTTTT
. TRBJ2-1 . TRBV12-5 CASGLELNEQFF TGTGCTAGTGGTTTGGAGCTGAATGAGCAGTTCTTC
many TRBJ2-1 . TRBV23-1 CASSQSSHEQFF TGCGCCAGCAGTCAATCCTCCCATGAGCAGTTCTTC
. TRBJ1-1 TRBD1 TRBV2 CASSDTGGRTEAFF TGTGCCAGCAGCGATACAGGGGGCAGAACTGAAGCTTTCTTT
few TRBJ1-1 TRBD1 TRBV5-1 CASSLDRVSTEAFF TGCGCCAGCAGCCTGGACAGGGTTAGCACTGAAGCTTTCTTT
many TRBJ2-2 . TRBV2 CASSVYLVPNGELFF TGTGCCAGCAGTGTTTACCTAGTTCCGAACGGGGAGCTGTTTTTT
few TRBJ2-1 . TRBV5-1 CASSSYRGDNEQFF TGCGCCAGCAGCTCGTACAGAGGAGACAATGAGCAGTTCTTC
. TRBJ2-3 TRBD1 TRBV7-6 CASSRQGGVDTQYF TGTGCCAGCAGCCGACAGGGTGGGGTCGATACGCAGTATTTT
. TRBJ2-4 . TRBV5-6 CASSFWGAKNIQYF TGTGCCAGCAGCTTTTGGGGGGCCAAAAACATTCAGTACTTC
. TRBJ2-1 . TRBV6-2/TRBV6-3 CASSFGVTDNEQFF TGTGCCAGCAGTTTCGGGGTTACGGATAATGAGCAGTTCTTC
few TRBJ1-1 . TRBV28 CASSLVETNTEAFF TGTGCCAGCAGTTTGGTAGAGACGAACACTGAAGCTTTCTTT
few TRBJ2-2 . TRBV30 CAWESGELFF TGTGCCTGGGAATCCGGGGAGCTGTTTTTT
. TRBJ2-7 . TRBV12-3/TRBV12-4 CASSPAIGEQYF TGTGCCAGCAGTCCCGCGATTGGCGAGCAGTACTTC
few TRBJ2-3 TRBD1 TRBV6-6 CASYRGDTDTQYF TGTGCCAGCTACAGGGGGGACACAGATACGCAGTATTTT
few TRBJ2-3 . TRBV2 CASSEALDDTQYF TGTGCCAGCAGTGAAGCTCTAGACGATACGCAGTATTTT
. TRBJ1-1 . TRBV7-9 CASNDYRGRAEAFF TGTGCCAGCAACGACTATCGGGGGCGGGCTGAAGCTTTCTTT
. TRBJ1-4 TRBD1 TRBV3-1 CARRTGPQKEKLFF TGTGCCCGAAGGACAGGGCCTCAAAAGGAAAAACTGTTTTTT
many TRBJ2-3 TRBD2 TRBV5-1 CASSLEGTSGGADTQYF TGCGCCAGCAGCTTGGAGGGGACTAGCGGGGGCGCAGATACGCAGTATTTT
many TRBJ1-5 TRBD1 TRBV10-3 CAISGTGVGSNQPQHF TGTGCCATCAGCGGAACAGGGGTCGGTAGCAATCAGCCCCAGCATTTT
. TRBJ1-2 . TRBV9 CASSSQGSYGYTF TGTGCCAGTTCCAGCCAGGGGAGCTATGGCTACACCTTC
few TRBJ2-2 . TRBV3-1 CASSQAEVAVGGELFF TGTGCCAGCAGCCAGGCTGAGGTAGCTGTTGGTGGGGAGCTGTTTTTT
. TRBJ2-3 . TRBV6-2/TRBV6-3 CASSYGLASDTQYF TGTGCCAGCAGTTACGGCCTAGCCTCAGATACGCAGTATTTT
. TRBJ1-1 . TRBV7-9 CASSLVGGAGTEAFF TGTGCCAGCAGCTTAGTTGGAGGGGCTGGGACTGAAGCTTTCTTT
few TRBJ1-4 . TRBV11-2 CASSATTHDRQGFEKLFF TGTGCCAGCAGCGCAACCACCCACGACAGGCAGGGCTTTGAAAAACTGTTTTTT
few TRBJ2-5 TRBD1 TRBV3-1 CASSQGGPGGQETQYF TGTGCCAGCAGCCAAGGGGGGCCAGGGGGACAAGAGACCCAGTACTTC
few TRBJ1-2 TRBD1 TRBV7-9 CASSFRGNGYTF TGTGCCAGCAGCTTCAGGGGGAACGGCTACACCTTC
few TRBJ2-7 TRBD1 TRBV29-1 CSVEGDREYEQYF TGCAGCGTTGAGGGGGACAGGGAATACGAGCAGTACTTC
few TRBJ2-1 TRBD2 TRBV18 CASSPPTSGVSYNEQFF TGTGCCAGCTCACCACCTACTAGCGGGGTCTCCTACAATGAGCAGTTCTTC
few TRBJ1-1 . TRBV18 CASSPDGPMNTEAFF TGTGCCAGCTCACCGGACGGACCTATGAACACTGAAGCTTTCTTT
few TRBJ1-4 . TRBV11-2 CASSLMGPEKLFF TGTGCCAGCAGCTTGATGGGGCCCGAAAAACTGTTTTTT
. TRBJ2-3 TRBD1 TRBV12-3/TRBV12-4 CASSFQDRGQDTQYF TGTGCCAGCAGTTTCCAGGACAGGGGGCAAGATACGCAGTATTTT
. TRBJ1-2 . TRBV7-9 CASMGPQGTNYGYTF TGTGCCAGCATGGGCCCACAGGGAACGAACTATGGCTACACCTTC
few TRBJ2-1 TRBD2 TRBV7-6 CASRLAGGNNEQFF TGTGCCAGCAGGCTAGCGGGGGGGAATAATGAGCAGTTCTTC